This T cell receptor beta chain was obtained from a study of T cell changes during pregnancy in multiple sclerosis. The assay was immunoSEQ multiplex PCR, and TCRdb's table has in-frame clones only and misses some. Of just under 45,000 clones in the sample, about 96% are singletons; the top ten hold about 0.9%. The TCR was taken from a female donor with multiple sclerosis, enrolled in a pregnancy study. This specimen was peripheral blood, taken in the second trimester of pregnancy.

The CDR3 sequence is CASSFGGQGNTEAFF. The CDR3 nucleotides are TGCGCCAGCAGCTTTGGAGGGCAGGGGAACACTGAAGCTTTCTTT. The V and J genes are TRBV5-1 and TRBJ1-1; possibly TRBD1 for D (5 bases). V dropped 2 bases and J dropped 1 base, with 12 bases sitting between them. The CDR3 consists of 15 residues. Germline values: CDR1 SGHRS, CDR2 YFSETQ.